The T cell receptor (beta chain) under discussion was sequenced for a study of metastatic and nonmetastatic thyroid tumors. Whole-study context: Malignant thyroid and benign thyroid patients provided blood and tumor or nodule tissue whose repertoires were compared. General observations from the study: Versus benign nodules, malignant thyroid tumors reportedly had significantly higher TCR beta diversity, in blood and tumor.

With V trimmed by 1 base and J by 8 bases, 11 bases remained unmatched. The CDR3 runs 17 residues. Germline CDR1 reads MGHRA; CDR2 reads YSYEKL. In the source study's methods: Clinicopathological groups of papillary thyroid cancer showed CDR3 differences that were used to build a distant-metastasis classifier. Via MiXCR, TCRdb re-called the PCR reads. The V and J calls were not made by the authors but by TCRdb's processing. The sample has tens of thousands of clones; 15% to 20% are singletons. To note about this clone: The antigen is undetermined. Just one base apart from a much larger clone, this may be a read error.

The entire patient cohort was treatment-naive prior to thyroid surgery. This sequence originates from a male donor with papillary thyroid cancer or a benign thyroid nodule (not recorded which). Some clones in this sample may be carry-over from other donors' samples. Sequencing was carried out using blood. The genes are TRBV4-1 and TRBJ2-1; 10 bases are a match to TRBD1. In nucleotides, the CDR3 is TGCGCCAGCAGCCAAGTACTCGGGACAGGGGTTTCTTATGAGCAGTTCTTC. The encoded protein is CASSQVLGTGVSYEQFF.